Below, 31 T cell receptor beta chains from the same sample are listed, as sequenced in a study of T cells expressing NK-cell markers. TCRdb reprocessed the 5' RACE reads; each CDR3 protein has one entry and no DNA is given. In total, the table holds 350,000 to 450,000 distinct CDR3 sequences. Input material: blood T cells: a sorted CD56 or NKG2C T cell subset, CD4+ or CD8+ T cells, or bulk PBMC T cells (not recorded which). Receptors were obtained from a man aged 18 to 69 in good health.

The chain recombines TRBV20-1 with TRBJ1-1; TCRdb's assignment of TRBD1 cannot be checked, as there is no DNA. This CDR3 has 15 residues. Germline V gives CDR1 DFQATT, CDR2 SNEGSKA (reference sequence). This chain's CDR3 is CSARFTGTGFTEAFF.

This chain's CDR3 is CANKKNRATNEKLFF. The chain couples TRBV2 to TRBJ1-4; TCRdb calls TRBD1, which cannot be checked without DNA. Germline V CDR1 and CDR2: SNHLY, FYNNEI. The CDR3 covers 15 residues.

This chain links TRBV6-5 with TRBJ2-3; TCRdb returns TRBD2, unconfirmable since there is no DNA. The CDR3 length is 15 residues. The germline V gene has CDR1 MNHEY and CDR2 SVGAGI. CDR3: CASSYLTSGADTQYF.

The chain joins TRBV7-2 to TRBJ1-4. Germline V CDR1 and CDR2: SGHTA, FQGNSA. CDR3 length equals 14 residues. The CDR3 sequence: CASSQGRRMEKLFF. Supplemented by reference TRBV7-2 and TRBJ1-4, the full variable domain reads GAGVSQSPSNKVTEKGKDVELRCDPISGHTALYWYRQSLGQGLEFLIYFQGNSAPDKSGLPSDRFSAERTGGSVSTLTIQRTQQEDSAVYLCASSQGRRMEKLFFGSGTQLSVL.

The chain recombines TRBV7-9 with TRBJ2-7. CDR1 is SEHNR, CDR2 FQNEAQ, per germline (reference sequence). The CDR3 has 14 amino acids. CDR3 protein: CASSSGKDGDEQYF.

CDR3 protein: CASTRTGPNEQFF. V gene TRBV6-1 combines with J gene TRBJ2-1; TCRdb names TRBD1, which stays unverified in the absence of DNA. This CDR3 has 13 amino acids. Germline-derived CDR1 and CDR2 are MNHNS and SASEGT.

The CDR3 protein is CATSSRFRNEQFF. The J gene is TRBJ2-1, the V gene TRBV15. The CDR3 length is 13 residues. Germline V gives CDR1 LNHNV, CDR2 YYDKDF (reference sequence). Based on the CDR3 plus reference TRBV15 and TRBJ2-1, the full variable domain is DAMVIQNPRYQVTQFGKPVTLSCSQTLNHNVMYWYQQKSSQAPKLLFHYYDKDFNNEADTPDNFQSRRPNTSFCFLDIRSPGLGDTAMYLCATSSRFRNEQFFGPGTRLTVL.

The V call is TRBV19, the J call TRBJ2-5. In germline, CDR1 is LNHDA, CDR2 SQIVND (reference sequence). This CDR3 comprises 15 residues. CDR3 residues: CASSIDLSVQETQYF.

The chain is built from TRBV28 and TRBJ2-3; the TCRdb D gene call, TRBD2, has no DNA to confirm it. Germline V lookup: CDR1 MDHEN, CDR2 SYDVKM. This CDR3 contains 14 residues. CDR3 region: CASNQAGSTDTQYF.

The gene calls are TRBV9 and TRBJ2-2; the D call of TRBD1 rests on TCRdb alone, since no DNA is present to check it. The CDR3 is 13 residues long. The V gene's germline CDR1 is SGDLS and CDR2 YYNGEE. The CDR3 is CASSGQGPGELFF.

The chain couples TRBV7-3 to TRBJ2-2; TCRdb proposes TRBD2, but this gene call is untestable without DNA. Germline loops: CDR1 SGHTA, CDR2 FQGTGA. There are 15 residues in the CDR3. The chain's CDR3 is CASSFSGSRTGELFF.

The CDR3 here is CASRRGGRADTQYF. The chain has TRBV4-1 and TRBJ2-3; TCRdb gives TRBD2 as the D gene, but with no DNA this cannot be confirmed. The CDR3 runs 14 residues. From germline, CDR1 is MGHRA and CDR2 YSYEKL.

The CDR3 is CSARVARGLDGDTEAFF. The chain employs TRBV20-1 and TRBJ1-1; with no DNA, the TCRdb D assignment of TRBD1 cannot be verified. Germline V lookup: CDR1 DFQATT, CDR2 SNEGSKA (reference sequence). The CDR3 loop spans 17 amino acids.

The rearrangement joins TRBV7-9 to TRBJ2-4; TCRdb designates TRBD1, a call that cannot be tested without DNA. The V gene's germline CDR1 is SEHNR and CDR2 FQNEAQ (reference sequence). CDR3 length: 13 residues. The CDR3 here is CASSLPQGLFQYF.

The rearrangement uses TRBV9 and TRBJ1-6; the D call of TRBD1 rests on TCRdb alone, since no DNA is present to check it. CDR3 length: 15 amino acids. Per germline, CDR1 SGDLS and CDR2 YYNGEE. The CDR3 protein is CASSVRQGGNSPLHF.

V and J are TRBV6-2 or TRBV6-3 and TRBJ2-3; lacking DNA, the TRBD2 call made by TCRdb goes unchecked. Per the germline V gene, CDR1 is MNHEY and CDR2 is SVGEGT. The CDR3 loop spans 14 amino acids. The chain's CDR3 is CASRTSGSTDTQYF.

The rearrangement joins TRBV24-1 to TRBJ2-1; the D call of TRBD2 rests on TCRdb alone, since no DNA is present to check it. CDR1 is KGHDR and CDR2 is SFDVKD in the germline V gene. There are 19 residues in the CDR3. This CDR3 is CATSDSGLAGGPGYNEQFF.

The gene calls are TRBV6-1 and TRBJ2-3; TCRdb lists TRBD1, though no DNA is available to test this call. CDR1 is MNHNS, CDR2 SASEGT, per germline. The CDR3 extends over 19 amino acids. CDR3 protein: CASSGWKKGNTKITDTQYF.

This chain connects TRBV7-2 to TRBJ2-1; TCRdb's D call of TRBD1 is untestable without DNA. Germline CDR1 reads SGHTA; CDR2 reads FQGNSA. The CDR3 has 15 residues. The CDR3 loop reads CASSLPQGKGNEQFF.

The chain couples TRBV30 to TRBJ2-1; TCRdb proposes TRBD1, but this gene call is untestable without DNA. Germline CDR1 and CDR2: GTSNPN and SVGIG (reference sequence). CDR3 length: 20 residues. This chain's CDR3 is CACDGGFPDRIKLSYNEQFF.

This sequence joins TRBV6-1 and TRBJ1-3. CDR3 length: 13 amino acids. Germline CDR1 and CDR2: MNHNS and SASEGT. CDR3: CASTLRHGNTIYF.

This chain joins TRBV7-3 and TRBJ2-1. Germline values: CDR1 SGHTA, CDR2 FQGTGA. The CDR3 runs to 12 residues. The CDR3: CASSLTRNEQFF.

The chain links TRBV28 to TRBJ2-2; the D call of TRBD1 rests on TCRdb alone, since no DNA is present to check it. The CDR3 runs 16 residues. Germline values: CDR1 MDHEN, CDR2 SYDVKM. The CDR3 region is CASSQTPAGVFGELFF.

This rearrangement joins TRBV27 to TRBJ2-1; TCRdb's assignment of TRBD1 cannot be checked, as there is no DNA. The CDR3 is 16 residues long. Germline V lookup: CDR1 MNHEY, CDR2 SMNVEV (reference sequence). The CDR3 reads CASSPHSAGVGNEQFF.

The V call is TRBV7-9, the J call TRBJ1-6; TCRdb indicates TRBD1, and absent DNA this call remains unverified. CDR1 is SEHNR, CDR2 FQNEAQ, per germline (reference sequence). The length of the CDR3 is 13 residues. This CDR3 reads CASSLRGGTPLHF.

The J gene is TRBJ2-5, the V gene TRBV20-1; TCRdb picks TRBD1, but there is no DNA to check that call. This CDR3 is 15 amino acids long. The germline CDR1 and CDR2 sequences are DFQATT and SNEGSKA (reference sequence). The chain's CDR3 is CSAVRQGRGPETQYF.

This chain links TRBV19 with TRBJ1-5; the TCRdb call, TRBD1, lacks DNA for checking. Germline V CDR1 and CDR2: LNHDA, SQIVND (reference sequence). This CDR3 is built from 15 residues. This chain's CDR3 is CASSTQGQSNQPQHF.

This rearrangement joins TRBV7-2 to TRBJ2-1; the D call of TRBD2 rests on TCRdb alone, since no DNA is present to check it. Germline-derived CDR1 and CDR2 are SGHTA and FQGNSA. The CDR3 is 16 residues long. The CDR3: CASSSTSGGYMDEQFF. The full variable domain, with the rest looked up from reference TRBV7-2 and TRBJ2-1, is GAGVSQSPSNKVTEKGKDVELRCDPISGHTALYWYRQSLGQGLEFLIYFQGNSAPDKSGLPSDRFSAERTGGSVSTLTIQRTQQEDSAVYLCASSSTSGGYMDEQFFGPGTRLTVL.

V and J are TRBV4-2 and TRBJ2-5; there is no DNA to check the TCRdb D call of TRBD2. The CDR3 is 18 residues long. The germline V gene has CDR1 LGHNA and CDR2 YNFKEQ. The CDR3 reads CASSQEWTSGGVRETQYF.

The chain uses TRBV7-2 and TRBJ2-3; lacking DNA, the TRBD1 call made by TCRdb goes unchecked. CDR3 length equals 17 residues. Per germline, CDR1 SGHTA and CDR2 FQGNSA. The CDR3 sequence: CASSFQPVQGRTDTQYF. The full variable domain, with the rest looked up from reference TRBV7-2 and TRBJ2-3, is GAGVSQSPSNKVTEKGKDVELRCDPISGHTALYWYRQSLGQGLEFLIYFQGNSAPDKSGLPSDRFSAERTGGSVSTLTIQRTQQEDSAVYLCASSFQPVQGRTDTQYFGPGTRLTVL.

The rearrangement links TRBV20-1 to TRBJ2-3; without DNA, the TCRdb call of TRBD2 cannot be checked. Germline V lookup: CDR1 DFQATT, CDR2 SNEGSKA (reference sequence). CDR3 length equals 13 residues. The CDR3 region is CSAPRGGGDTQYF.